The clone carrying this T cell receptor (beta chain) was found a few times. Its antigen is as yet unknown. At one boundary the junction diverges from the germline segment, which might be a read error. These data belong to a study of cytomegalovirus exposure and HLA in healthy donors. Background on the study: Most genotyped donors, 65% to 90% of about 400, had Caucasian-associated genetic ancestry.

Germline CDR1 is SEHNR and CDR2 is FQNEAQ (reference sequence). The CDR3 runs 18 residues. Study-wide results and caveats: A previous analysis found most TCR beta V segments productive roughly 87% or roughly 30% of the time.

The PCR used 60 Vbeta and 13 Jbeta primers. The repertoire was sequenced with immunoSEQ multiplex PCR; TCRdb's copy has only in-frame clones and lacks some. The data hold 150,000 to 200,000 clones, with around 81% observed a single time. V usage is TRBV7-9 and J usage is TRBJ2-7; TRBD2 matches 8 bases. Specimen: PBMCs. The TCR originated in a woman aged 25 to 39 in good health and CMV-seronegative. As DNA, the CDR3 is TGCGCCAGCAGCCAAGATCTTTACGGCGGGGGGTATATTTACGAGCAGTACTTC. Translated, it gives CASSQDLYGGGYIYEQYF.